These 29 T cell receptor beta chains were sequenced from one sample in a study of OX40 agonist ivuxolimab in advanced cancers. The library relied on the immunoSEQ multiplex PCR assay. TCRdb holds this immuneACCESS table with in-frame rearrangements only. Some clones are missing; in checked studies, unresolved V genes explain under half, and the rest has no known cause. This sample comprises some 150,000 clones, 90% of them detected only once. In total, the top ten clones hold 1.1% of the sample. Source: CD4+ or CD8+ T cells sorted from blood, taken in a trial of the OX40 agonist ivuxolimab. The receptors originated from an adult with an advanced solid tumor such as melanoma, head and neck, liver or kidney cancer.

V and J are TRBV28 and TRBJ2-3; 7 positions agree with TRBD1. CDR1 is MDHEN, CDR2 SYDVKM, per germline. The CDR3 has 16 residues. V gave up 4 bases and J gave up 2 bases; unmatched junction bases: 9. The CDR3 bases are TGTGCCAGCAGTTCAACCGGGACAGATTTCACAGATACGCAGTATTTT. Protein product: CASSSTGTDFTDTQYF.

The count of this clone is one. The V and J genes are TRBV19 and TRBJ2-7, with 11 bases matching TRBD2. The V gene end was trimmed by 3 bases and the J gene end by 5 bases; junction bases not matched to a gene: 6. Germline-derived CDR1 and CDR2 are LNHDA and SQIVND (reference sequence). This CDR3 contains 15 residues. CDR3 coding DNA: TGTGCCAGTAGTATCTTGCTAGCGGGAGGAAACGAGCAGTACTTC. Protein sequence: CASSILLAGGNEQYF.

This rearrangement joins TRBV6-6 to TRBJ2-7; D might be TRBD2 (6 bases). CDR1 and CDR2 (germline): MNHNY, SVGAGI (reference sequence). The V and J ends lost 0 bases and 5 bases respectively, with 8 bases between them. CDR3 length: 13 residues. The CDR3: CASSYSRRDEQYF. The DNA of the CDR3 is TGTGCCAGCAGTTACTCGAGGAGGGACGAGCAGTACTTC.

The chain carries TRBV27 and TRBJ2-1; 14 bases fit TRBD2. The CDR3 runs to 20 residues. After removal of 5 bases from V and 1 base from J, the junction contained 13 bases not matched to a gene. CDR1 is MNHEY, CDR2 SMNVEV, per germline (reference sequence). The chain's CDR3 is CASSQKGTSGRTSSYNEQFF. The DNA for the CDR3 is TGTGCCAGCAGTCAGAAAGGGACTAGCGGGAGAACGAGTTCCTACAATGAGCAGTTCTTC.

J is TRBJ2-2 and V is TRBV7-3; 7 bases are shared with TRBD1. The CDR3 loop spans 15 amino acids. Per germline, CDR1 SGHTA and CDR2 FQGTGA. After removal of 5 bases from V and 1 base from J, the junction contained 4 bases not matched to a gene. The CDR3 region has the DNA TGTGCCAGCAGCCATGGGACAGTGAACACCGGGGAGCTGTTTTTT. Amino acids: CASSHGTVNTGELFF.

This clone has a single count. The DNA of the CDR3 is TGTGCCAGCAGTTACCCGGGAGCTTACAATGAGCAGTTCTTC. Encoded protein: CASSYPGAYNEQFF. V and J are TRBV27 and TRBJ2-1; the D gene is possibly TRBD2 (6 bases). Germline lookup yields CDR1 MNHEY and CDR2 SMNVEV (reference sequence). V was cut by 4 bases and J by 4 bases, with 11 bases left in between. The CDR3 is 14 amino acids.

The V call is TRBV18, the J call TRBJ2-7; a weak D match, TRBD2 (6 bases). The length of the CDR3 is 15 residues. Germline V CDR1 and CDR2: KGHSH, LQKENI. V lost 2 bases to trimming and J lost 2 bases, with 13 bases between them. The CDR3 loop reads CASSPSERVAYEQYF. CDR3 nucleotide sequence: TGTGCCAGCTCACCATCGGAGCGGGTAGCCTACGAGCAGTACTTC.

The chain links TRBV7-2 to TRBJ2-1, with a weak D call TRBD2 (6 bases). The CDR3 runs 16 residues. V lost 2 bases and J 5 bases, leaving 16 bases between the germline ends. Germline CDR1 reads SGHTA; CDR2 reads FQGNSA. In nucleotides, the CDR3 is TGTGCCAGCAGCTTAATGGGCCTAGCGACGAACAATGAGCAGTTCTTC. Protein sequence: CASSLMGLATNNEQFF.

This clone was counted once. The V call is TRBV18, the J call TRBJ1-1; TRBD1 matches 8 bases. The CDR3 covers 16 residues. The germline V gene has CDR1 KGHSH and CDR2 LQKENI. J lost 0 bases, V lost 2 bases, and 5 bases had no gene match. The CDR3 loop reads CASSPGDRTLNTEAFF. CDR3 bases: TGTGCCAGCTCACCAGGGGACAGGACTTTGAACACTGAAGCTTTCTTT.

The chain employs TRBV7-2 and TRBJ2-5; maybe TRBD2 (6 bases). Germline-derived CDR1 and CDR2 are SGHTA and FQGNSA. The CDR3 contains 15 residues. The V gene lost 3 bases and the J gene lost 5 bases, with 16 bases spanning the gap. CDR3 sequence reads: CASSFQGGSYETQYF. In nucleotides, the CDR3 is TGTGCCAGCAGCTTTCAGGGAGGATCCTACGAGACCCAGTACTTC.

This rearrangement joins TRBV14 to TRBJ1-1; 10 bases agree with TRBD1. Trimming removed 4 bases from V and 3 bases from J; junction bases left unmatched: 5. Germline V lookup: CDR1 SGHDN, CDR2 FVKESK. This CDR3 is built from 15 residues. This CDR3 reads CASSPRTGGYTEAFF. The CDR3 DNA sequence: TGTGCCAGCAGCCCAAGGACAGGGGGATACACTGAAGCTTTCTTT.

The chain is built from TRBV12-5 and TRBJ2-7; 13 positions agree with TRBD2. Germline V gene lookup returns CDR1 LGHNT and CDR2 FRNRAP. This CDR3 comprises 13 residues. The trim removed 5 bases at V and 7 bases at J, leaving 2 bases unmatched. The CDR3 bases are TGTGCTAGTGGTAGACTAGCGGGAGGTGAGCAGTACTTC. Protein sequence: CASGRLAGGEQYF.

The chain recombines TRBV28 with TRBJ2-2, with D perhaps matching TRBD2 (7 bases). CDR1 is MDHEN, CDR2 SYDVKM, per germline. The V end was cut by 0 bases, the J end by 4 bases, with 15 bases between. The CDR3 loop spans 17 amino acids. CDR3 nucleotide sequence: TGTGCCAGCAGTTTATGGTATAGGGGGAGGGTCACCGGGGAGCTGTTTTTT. It encodes CASSLWYRGRVTGELFF.

The rearrangement uses TRBV6-5 and TRBJ1-1, with TRBD1 matching over 11 bases. Germline V gene sequence: CDR1 MNHEY, CDR2 SVGAGI. V lost 5 bases to trimming and J lost 5 bases; unmatched junction nucleotides: 4. This CDR3 region has 14 residues. The chain's CDR3 is CASSEDRGRTEAFF. The CDR3 coding sequence is TGTGCCAGCAGTGAGGACAGGGGGCGAACTGAAGCTTTCTTT.

The V call is TRBV7-8, the J call TRBJ2-5; D is ambiguous. The CDR3 totals 14 residues. V dropped 4 bases and J dropped 3 bases, with 12 bases sitting between them. Germline loops: CDR1 SGHVS, CDR2 FQNEAQ. CDR3: CASSSSYTKETQYF. CDR3 bases: TGTGCCAGCAGCTCAAGTTATACGAAAGAGACCCAGTACTTC.

The V call is TRBV28, the J call TRBJ1-1; D gene uncertain. The CDR3 extends over 14 amino acids. Germline loops: CDR1 MDHEN, CDR2 SYDVKM. Trimming left V 7 bases short and J 1 base short, with 13 bases between. The CDR3: CASISTPGNTEAFF. In DNA form, the CDR3 reads TGTGCCAGCATCTCCACCCCAGGGAACACTGAAGCTTTCTTT.

V gene TRBV5-1 combines with J gene TRBJ2-7; TRBD2 aligns across 12 bases. Trimming cost V 4 bases and J 5 bases; bases outside gene matches: 10. The CDR3 spans 16 residues. Germline values: CDR1 SGHRS, CDR2 YFSETQ. CDR3 DNA sequence: TGCGCCAGCAGCCAGATTCTAGCGGGAGGGCCCCACGAGCAGTACTTC. It translates to CASSQILAGGPHEQYF.

This sequence joins TRBV7-2 and TRBJ2-4, with 8 bases fitting TRBD1. This CDR3 comprises 17 residues. Germline CDR1 is SGHTA and CDR2 is FQGNSA. The J segment lost 2 bases and the V segment lost 1 base, leaving 7 bases of the junction unmatched. CDR3 in DNA: TGTGCCAGCAGCTTAGTAGGCGGGACAGGTTCCAAAAACATTCAGTACTTC. Translation: CASSLVGGTGSKNIQYF.

In the case of this clone: Other nucleotide sequences in the sample specify the same CDR3. The V and J genes are TRBV30 and TRBJ1-1, with D maybe TRBD1 (5 bases). Germline CDR1 reads GTSNPN; CDR2 reads SVGIG (reference sequence). The CDR3 is made up of 13 amino acids. The V end lost 0 bases, the J end lost 5 bases, and 10 bases lay between the germline ends. The CDR3 nucleotides are TGTGCCTGGAGTGTCCGGGGGGGGACTGAAGCTTTCTTT. This sequence encodes CAWSVRGGTEAFF.

This chain connects TRBV6-5 to TRBJ2-7, with 7 nucleotides matching TRBD1. CDR1 MNHEY and CDR2 SVGAGI come from the germline V gene. Germline trimming cut 7 bases from V and 0 bases from J; bases unmatched to any gene: 6. This CDR3 region has 14 residues. CDR3 nucleotides: TGTGCCAGCACCTACAGGGGAAGCTCCTACGAGCAGTACTTC. Its translation is CASTYRGSSYEQYF.

The rearrangement links TRBV2 to TRBJ2-1; no clear D gene. V was pared by 10 bases and J by 3 bases, with 16 bases between. Germline CDR1 reads SNHLY; CDR2 reads FYNNEI. The CDR3 has 14 residues. CDR3 in amino acids: CATRKGTDYNEQFF. The DNA of the CDR3 is TGTGCCACCCGGAAGGGTACCGACTACAATGAGCAGTTCTTC.

The rearrangement uses TRBV18 and TRBJ1-1; a weak D match, TRBD1 (5 bases). The ends were cut back, 0 bases at V and 4 bases at J, with 12 bases in the middle. This CDR3 comprises 15 residues. The V gene's germline CDR1 is KGHSH and CDR2 LQKENI. The CDR3 nucleotides read TGTGCCAGCTCACCACCGGTGGGGGGGATCACTGAAGCTTTCTTT. Encoded protein: CASSPPVGGITEAFF.

This clone was recorded once. The rearrangement uses TRBV4-2 and TRBJ2-3; TRBD2 matches at 11 bases. Losses at the gene ends were 2 bases for V and 6 bases for J; bases not matched to a gene: 13. Germline lookup yields CDR1 LGHNA and CDR2 YNFKEQ. The length of the CDR3 is 18 residues. In DNA, the CDR3 is TGTGCCAGCAGCCAAAGGCCCATGACTAGCGGGGTCCCGGATACGCAGTATTTT. It codes for CASSQRPMTSGVPDTQYF.

The chain uses TRBV7-8 and TRBJ2-2; TRBD1 aligns across 8 bases. V shed 2 bases and J 2 bases; nucleotides not matched to a gene: 7. The length of the CDR3 is 17 residues. Looked up from germline, CDR1 is SGHVS and CDR2 is FQNEAQ. The CDR3 loop is CASSLPGGRFNTGELFF. CDR3 nucleotide sequence: TGTGCCAGCAGCTTACCAGGGGGCCGGTTTAACACCGGGGAGCTGTTTTTT.

The chain recombines TRBV9 with TRBJ2-2, with 9 positions matching TRBD2. The CDR3 runs to 17 residues. With 0 bases clipped from V and 0 bases from J, the junction kept 3 bases outside the gene matches. Germline V CDR1 and CDR2: SGDLS, YYNGEE. The CDR3 bases are TGTGCCAGCAGCGTAGCTAGCGGGGCGACGAACACCGGGGAGCTGTTTTTT. Its translation: CASSVASGATNTGELFF. The full variable domain, in which reference TRBV9 and TRBJ2-2 provide the parts outside the CDR3, is DSGVTQTPKHLITATGQRVTLRCSPRSGDLSVYWYQQSLDQGLQFLIQYYNGEERAKGNILERFSAQQFPDLHSELNLSSLELGDSALYFCASSVASGATNTGELFFGEGSRLTVL.

The rearrangement links TRBV10-3 to TRBJ2-2; no reliable D call. The V end was cut by 8 bases, the J end by 6 bases, with 10 bases between. The CDR3 is made up of 12 amino acids. CDR1 and CDR2 from the germline V gene are ENHRY and SYGVKD. CDR3 sequence: CAIGAPAGELFF. The CDR3 bases are TGTGCCATCGGAGCCCCGGCCGGGGAGCTGTTTTTT.

The V and J genes are TRBV21-1 and TRBJ2-7; the table calls TRBD2, which could not be checked here. TRBV21-1 is a known pseudogene. The CDR3 has 10 residues. This CDR3 reads CASSNRGQYF. The CDR3 DNA follows: TGTGCCAGCAGCAACAGAGGGCAGTACTTC.

The rearrangement joins TRBV9 to TRBJ2-2; possible D gene TRBD1, 6 bases. The CDR3 loop spans 15 amino acids. V was pared by 1 base and J by 2 bases, with 9 bases between. Germline loops: CDR1 SGDLS, CDR2 YYNGEE. CDR3 bases: TGTGCCAGCAGCGTATTGGGACAAAACACCGGGGAGCTGTTTTTT. Its protein is CASSVLGQNTGELFF.

The chain uses TRBV7-2 and TRBJ2-5, with 8 bases identical to TRBD1. V was pared by 3 bases and J by 5 bases, with 5 bases of the junction left unmatched. From germline, CDR1 is SGHTA and CDR2 FQGNSA. CDR3 length: 14 residues. The CDR3 loop reads CASSFTGGSETQYF. CDR3 coding DNA: TGTGCCAGCAGCTTCACAGGGGGTAGCGAGACCCAGTACTTC.